This TCR beta chain was sequenced in a study of Graves' ophthalmopathy and Graves' hyperthyroidism. CDR3 regions of TCR beta were amplified from RNA transcripts. First-round RT-PCR relied on HTBI primers, and a second-round multiplex PCR came next. In TCRdb, the multiplex PCR reads were re-called with MiXCR into one record per CDR3 protein. The data contain about 740,000 distinct CDR3 sequences, approximately 40% of them singletons. Sequences were obtained from peripheral blood. This clonotype was obtained from an adult man with Graves' ophthalmopathy.

The CDR3 loop is CSAPRRGGETQYF. The CDR3 nucleotides read TGCAGTGCCCCCAGGAGGGGGGGAGAGACCCAGTACTTC. The rearrangement joins TRBV20-1 to TRBJ2-5; tentative D call: TRBD2 (7 bases). V shed 6 bases and J shed 4 bases, with 15 bases lying between them. Germline-derived CDR1 and CDR2 are DFQATT and SNEGSKA (reference sequence). CDR3 length: 13 residues.